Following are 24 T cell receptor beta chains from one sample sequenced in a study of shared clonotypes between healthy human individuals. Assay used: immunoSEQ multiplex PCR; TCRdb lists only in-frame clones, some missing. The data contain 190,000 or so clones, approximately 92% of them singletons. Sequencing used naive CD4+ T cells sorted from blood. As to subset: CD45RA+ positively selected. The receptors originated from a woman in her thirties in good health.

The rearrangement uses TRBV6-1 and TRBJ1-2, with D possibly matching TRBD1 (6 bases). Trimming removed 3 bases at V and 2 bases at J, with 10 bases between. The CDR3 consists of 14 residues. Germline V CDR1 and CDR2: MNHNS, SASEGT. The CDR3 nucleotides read TGTGCCAGCAGTGACCTGACAGGCAACTATGGCTACACCTTC. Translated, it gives CASSDLTGNYGYTF.

The CDR3 reads CAAGRELDTGELFF. DNA for the CDR3: TGTGCCGCGGGGAGGGAGTTGGACACCGGGGAGCTGTTTTTT. This sequence joins TRBV21-1 and TRBJ2-2; the table's TRBD2 call for D was not verified on the DNA. TRBV21-1 is marked as a pseudogene. There are 14 residues in the CDR3.

Here the CDR3 DNA reads TGTGCCAGCAGGATGGGGCTAGCGGGAATTAGCGAGCAGTACTTC. It specifies CASRMGLAGISEQYF. The V and J genes are TRBV5-4 and TRBJ2-7, with 9 bases matching TRBD2. Germline V gene lookup returns CDR1 SGHNT and CDR2 YYREEE (reference sequence). V lost 5 bases, J lost 6 bases, and 12 bases stayed unmatched. The CDR3 has 15 residues.

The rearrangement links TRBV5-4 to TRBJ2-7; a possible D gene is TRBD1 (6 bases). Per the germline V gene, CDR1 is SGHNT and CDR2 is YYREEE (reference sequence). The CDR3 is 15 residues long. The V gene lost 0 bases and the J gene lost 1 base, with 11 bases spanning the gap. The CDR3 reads CASSLAPDRSYEQYF. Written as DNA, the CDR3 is TGTGCCAGCAGCTTGGCACCGGACAGATCCTACGAGCAGTACTTC.

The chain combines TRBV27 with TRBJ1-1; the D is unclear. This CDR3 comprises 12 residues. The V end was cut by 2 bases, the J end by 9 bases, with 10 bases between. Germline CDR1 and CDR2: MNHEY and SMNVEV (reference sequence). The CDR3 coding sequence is TGTGCCAGCAGTTTAATAGGGTCTAAAGCTTTCTTT. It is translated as CASSLIGSKAFF.

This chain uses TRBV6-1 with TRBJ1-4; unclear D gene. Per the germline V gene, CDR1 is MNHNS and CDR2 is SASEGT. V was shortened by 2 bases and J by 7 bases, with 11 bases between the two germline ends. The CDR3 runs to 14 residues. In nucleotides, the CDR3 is TGTGCCAGCAGTGAAATGGGCCAGAGTGAAAAACTGTTTTTT. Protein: CASSEMGQSEKLFF.

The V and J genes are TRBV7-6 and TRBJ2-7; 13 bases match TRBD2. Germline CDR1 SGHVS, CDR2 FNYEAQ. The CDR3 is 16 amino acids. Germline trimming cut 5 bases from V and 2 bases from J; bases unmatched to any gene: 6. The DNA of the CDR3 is TGTGCCAGCAGCCCAGGGACTAGCGGGGATGCCTACGAGCAGTACTTC. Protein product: CASSPGTSGDAYEQYF.

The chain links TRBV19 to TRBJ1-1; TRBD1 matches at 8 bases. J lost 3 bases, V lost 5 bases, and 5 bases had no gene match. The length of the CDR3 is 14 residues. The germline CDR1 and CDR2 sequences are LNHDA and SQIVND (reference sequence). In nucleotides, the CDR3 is TGTGCCAGTAGTGAGGGACAGGTATACACTGAAGCTTTCTTT. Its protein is CASSEGQVYTEAFF.

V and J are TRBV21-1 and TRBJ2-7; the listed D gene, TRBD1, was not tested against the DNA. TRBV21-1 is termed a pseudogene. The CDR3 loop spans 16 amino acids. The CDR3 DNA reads TGTGCCAGCACCCTCATCCACCGGGACACCAGTCACGAGCAGTACTTC. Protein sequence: CASTLIHRDTSHEQYF.

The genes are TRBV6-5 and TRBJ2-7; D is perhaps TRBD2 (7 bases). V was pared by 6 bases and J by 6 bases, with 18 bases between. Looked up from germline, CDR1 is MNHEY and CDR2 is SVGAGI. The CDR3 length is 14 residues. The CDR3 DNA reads TGTGCCAGCAGCTGGGCAGGAGGGGGGGTCGAGCAGTACTTC. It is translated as CASSWAGGGVEQYF.

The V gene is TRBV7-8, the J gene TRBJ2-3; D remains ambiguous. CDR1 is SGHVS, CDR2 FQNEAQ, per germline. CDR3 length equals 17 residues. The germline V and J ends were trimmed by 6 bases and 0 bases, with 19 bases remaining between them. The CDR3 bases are TGTGCCAGCAGATCCGGTCTCTGGCAGGCTAGCACAGATACGCAGTATTTT. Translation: CASRSGLWQASTDTQYF.

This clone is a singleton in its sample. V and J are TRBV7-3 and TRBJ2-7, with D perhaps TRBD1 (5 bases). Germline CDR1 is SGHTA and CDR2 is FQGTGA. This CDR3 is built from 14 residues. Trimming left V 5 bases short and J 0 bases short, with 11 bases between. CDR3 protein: CASSPQASSYEQYF. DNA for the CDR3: TGTGCCAGCAGCCCACAGGCGAGCTCCTACGAGCAGTACTTC.

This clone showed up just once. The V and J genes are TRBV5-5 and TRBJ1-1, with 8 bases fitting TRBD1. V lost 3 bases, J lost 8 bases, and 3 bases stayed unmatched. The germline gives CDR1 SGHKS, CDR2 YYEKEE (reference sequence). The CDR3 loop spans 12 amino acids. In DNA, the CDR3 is TGTGCCAGCAGCTGGAGACAGGGGGAAGCTTTCTTT. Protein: CASSWRQGEAFF.

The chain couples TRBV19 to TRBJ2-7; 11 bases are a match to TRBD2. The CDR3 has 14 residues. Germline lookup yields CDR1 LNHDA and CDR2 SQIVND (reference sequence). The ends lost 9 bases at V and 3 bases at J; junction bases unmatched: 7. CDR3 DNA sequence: TGTGCCAGCCGAACTAGCGGGAGCCTCTACGAGCAGTACTTC. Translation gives CASRTSGSLYEQYF.

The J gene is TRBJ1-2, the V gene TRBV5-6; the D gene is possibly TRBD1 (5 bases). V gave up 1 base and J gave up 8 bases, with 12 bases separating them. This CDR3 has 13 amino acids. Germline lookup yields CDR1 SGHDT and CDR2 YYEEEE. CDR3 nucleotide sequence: TGTGCCAGCAGCTTGCTGGGACTGGGAGGCTACACCTTC. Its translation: CASSLLGLGGYTF. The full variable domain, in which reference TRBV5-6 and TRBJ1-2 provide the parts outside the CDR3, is DAGVTQSPTHLIKTRGQQVTLRCSPKSGHDTVSWYQQALGQGPQFIFQYYEEEERQRGNFPDRFSGHQFPNYSSELNVNALLLGDSALYLCASSLLGLGGYTFGSGTRLTVV.

CDR3 sequence reads: CASSPPRDRGIISGNTIYF. DNA for the CDR3: TGTGCCAGCTCACCACCAAGGGACAGGGGGATAATCTCTGGAAACACCATATATTTT. V and J are TRBV18 and TRBJ1-3, with 11 bases matching TRBD1. The V and J ends lost 0 bases and 0 bases, in that order; junction bases with no gene match: 7. This CDR3 has 19 amino acids. Germline-derived CDR1 and CDR2 are KGHSH and LQKENI.

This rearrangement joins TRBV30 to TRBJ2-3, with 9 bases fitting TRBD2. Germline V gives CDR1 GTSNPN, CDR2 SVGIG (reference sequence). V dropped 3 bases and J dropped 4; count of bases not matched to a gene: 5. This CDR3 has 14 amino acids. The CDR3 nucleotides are TGTGCCTGGAGAGGCGGGAGGGCCGCAGATACGCAGTATTTT. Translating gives CAWRGGRAADTQYF.

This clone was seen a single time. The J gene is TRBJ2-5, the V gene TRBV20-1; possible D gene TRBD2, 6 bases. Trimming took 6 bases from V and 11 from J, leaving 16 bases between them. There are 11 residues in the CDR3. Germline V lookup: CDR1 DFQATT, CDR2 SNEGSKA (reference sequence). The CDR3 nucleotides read TGCAGTGCGCGGACCGGGAGTTGGCAGTACTTC. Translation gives CSARTGSWQYF.

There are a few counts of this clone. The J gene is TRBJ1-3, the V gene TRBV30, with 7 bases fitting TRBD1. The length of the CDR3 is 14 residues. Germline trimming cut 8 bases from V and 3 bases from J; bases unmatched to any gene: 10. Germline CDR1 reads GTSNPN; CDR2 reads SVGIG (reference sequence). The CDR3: CAGAEGAYGNTIYF. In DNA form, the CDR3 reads TGTGCCGGAGCTGAGGGGGCTTATGGAAACACCATATATTTT.

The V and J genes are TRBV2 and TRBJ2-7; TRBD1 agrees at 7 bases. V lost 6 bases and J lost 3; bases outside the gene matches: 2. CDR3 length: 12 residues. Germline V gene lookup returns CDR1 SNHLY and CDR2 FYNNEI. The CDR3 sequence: CASRGDSYEQYF. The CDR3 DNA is TGTGCCAGCAGGGGGGACAGCTACGAGCAGTACTTC. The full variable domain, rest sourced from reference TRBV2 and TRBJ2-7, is EPEVTQTPSHQVTQMGQEVILRCVPISNHLYFYWYRQILGQKVEFLVSFYNNEISEKSEIFDDQFSVERPDGSNFTLKIRSTKLEDSAMYFCASRGDSYEQYFGPGTRLTVT.

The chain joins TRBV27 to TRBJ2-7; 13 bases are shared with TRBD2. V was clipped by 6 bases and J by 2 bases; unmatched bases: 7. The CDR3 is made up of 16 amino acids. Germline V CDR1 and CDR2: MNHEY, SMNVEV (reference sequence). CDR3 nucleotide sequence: TGTGCCAGCAGCCGGACTAGCGGGAGTCCCCCCTACGAGCAGTACTTC. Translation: CASSRTSGSPPYEQYF.

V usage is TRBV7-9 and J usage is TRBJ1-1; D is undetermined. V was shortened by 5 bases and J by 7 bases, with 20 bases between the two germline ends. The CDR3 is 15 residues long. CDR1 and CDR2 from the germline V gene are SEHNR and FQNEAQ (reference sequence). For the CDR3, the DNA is TGTGCCAGCAGCCCCGGACTGCCCACCGTGGGTGAAGCTTTCTTT. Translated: CASSPGLPTVGEAFF.

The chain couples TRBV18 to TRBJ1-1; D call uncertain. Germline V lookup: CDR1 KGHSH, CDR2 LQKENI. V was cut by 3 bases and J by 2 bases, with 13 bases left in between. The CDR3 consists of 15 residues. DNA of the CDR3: TGTGCCAGCTCACCTGATATGAGAGATAACACTGAAGCTTTCTTT. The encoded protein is CASSPDMRDNTEAFF.

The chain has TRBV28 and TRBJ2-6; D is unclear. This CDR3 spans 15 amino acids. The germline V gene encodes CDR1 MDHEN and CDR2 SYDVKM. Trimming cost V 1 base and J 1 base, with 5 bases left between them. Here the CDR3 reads CASSLYGSGANVLTF. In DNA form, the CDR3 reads TGTGCCAGCAGTTTATATGGGTCTGGGGCCAACGTCCTGACTTTC.